The 20 T cell receptor beta chains reported below all come from one sample, sequenced in a study of human thymus T cells. Resections from corrective heart surgery supplied the thymus tissue. The assay was immunoSEQ multiplex PCR, and TCRdb's table has in-frame clones only and misses some. In the table there are fewer than 90,000 clones, roughly 96% of which are singletons. Sequenced material: thymus tissue. Every receptor here comes from a boy in the first two years of life with a congenital heart defect but otherwise immunologically healthy.

The genes are TRBV6-1 and TRBJ1-2, with D perhaps matching TRBD1 (6 bases). With 2 bases removed from V and 8 bases from J, the gap between germline ends came to 15 bases. This CDR3 contains 14 residues. Germline loops: CDR1 MNHNS, CDR2 SASEGT. For the CDR3, the DNA is TGTGCCAGCAGTGAACCTGACAGGACGAGGGGCTACACCTTC. Protein sequence: CASSEPDRTRGYTF.

This chain uses TRBV4-2 with TRBJ1-1; D unclear. Trimming took off 2 bases at V and 5 bases at J, with 24 bases between the two ends. The germline gives CDR1 LGHNA, CDR2 YNFKEQ. The CDR3 runs 18 residues. CDR3 sequence: CASSQRSERANLQTEAFF. The DNA of the CDR3 is TGTGCCAGCAGCCAACGGTCCGAAAGGGCCAATCTACAGACTGAAGCTTTCTTT.

The J gene is TRBJ2-1, the V gene TRBV6-6; D is unclear. This CDR3 has 14 amino acids. Trimming cost V 8 bases and J 2 bases, with 13 bases left between them. The germline V gene has CDR1 MNHNY and CDR2 SVGAGI (reference sequence). CDR3 nucleotide sequence: TGTGCCAGCTTTCCGACAAAGCCCTACAATGAGCAGTTCTTC. Translating it yields CASFPTKPYNEQFF.

The V and J genes are TRBV19 and TRBJ2-1, with 12 nucleotides matching TRBD1. Germline V gene data show CDR1 as LNHDA and CDR2 as SQIVND (reference sequence). The CDR3 consists of 15 residues. Germline trimming cut 4 bases from V and 5 bases from J; bases unmatched to any gene: 3. The CDR3 coding sequence is TGTGCCAGTAGTAGGGACAGGGGGCGCGACAATGAGCAGTTCTTC. Translating gives CASSRDRGRDNEQFF.

The table lists this clone with a few counts. The chain links TRBV4-3 to TRBJ2-7; either TRBD1 or TRBD2 may supply D (7 bases each). Deletions cut 1 base from V and 2 bases from J, with 18 bases between. The germline CDR1 and CDR2 sequences are LGHNA and YSLEER. The length of the CDR3 is 17 residues. Here the CDR3 reads CASSQVVDREGAYEQYF. CDR3 in DNA: TGCGCCAGCAGCCAAGTCGTCGACAGGGAGGGCGCCTACGAGCAGTACTTC.

This chain uses TRBV11-2 with TRBJ1-2; D possibly corresponds to TRBD1 (5 bases). Trimming cost V 2 bases and J 6 bases, with 7 bases left between them. CDR3 length: 12 amino acids. Germline lookup yields CDR1 SGHAT and CDR2 FQNNGV. The CDR3 region is CASSLLTDGYTF. Written as DNA, the CDR3 is TGTGCCAGCAGCTTACTGACAGATGGCTACACCTTC.

J is TRBJ2-5 and V is TRBV25-1; possibly TRBD2 for D (6 bases). Trimming pared 1 base from V and 7 bases from J, leaving 7 bases between. The length of the CDR3 is 12 residues. Germline lookup yields CDR1 MGHDK and CDR2 SYGVNS. The CDR3 loop is CASSELGGTQYF. In DNA, the CDR3 is TGTGCCAGCAGTGAATTGGGGGGGACCCAGTACTTC.

CDR3 DNA: TGTGCCAGTAGTATAAGGGACACAGATACGCAGTATTTT. This codes for CASSIRDTDTQYF. The chain joins TRBV19 to TRBJ2-3, with D unresolved. The CDR3 runs to 13 residues. CDR1 LNHDA and CDR2 SQIVND come from the germline V gene (reference sequence). V lost 2 bases, J lost 2 bases, and 5 bases lay in between.

The chain combines TRBV30 with TRBJ2-3; 9 bases are shared with TRBD2. After removal of 1 base from V and 6 bases from J, the junction contained 11 bases not matched to a gene. In germline, CDR1 is GTSNPN, CDR2 SVGIG (reference sequence). The CDR3 is 16 amino acids. CDR3 loop: CAWSDPGTSSGDTQYF. Written as DNA, the CDR3 is TGTGCCTGGAGTGACCCCGGGACTAGCTCGGGGGATACGCAGTATTTT.

V and J are TRBV19 and TRBJ2-2; possible D gene TRBD1, 5 bases. The V end lost 2 bases, the J end lost 6 bases, and 13 bases lay between the germline ends. From germline, CDR1 is LNHDA and CDR2 SQIVND (reference sequence). This CDR3 region has 15 residues. CDR3 amino acids: CASSIRKGVAGELFF. The CDR3, as DNA: TGTGCCAGTAGTATAAGGAAAGGGGTGGCCGGGGAGCTGTTTTTT. Based on the CDR3 plus reference TRBV19 and TRBJ2-2, the full variable domain is DGGITQSPKYLFRKEGQNVTLSCEQNLNHDAMYWYRQDPGQGLRLIYYSQIVNDFQKGDIAEGYSVSREKKESFPLTVTSAQKNPTAFYLCASSIRKGVAGELFFGEGSRLTVL.

This chain uses TRBV2 with TRBJ2-7, with 8 bases fitting TRBD2. The CDR3 is made up of 17 amino acids. Germline assignment: CDR1 SNHLY and CDR2 FYNNEI. Unmatched junction bases numbered 15, after V lost 6 bases and J lost 2 bases. The DNA for the CDR3 is TGTGCCAGCAGCCGGCGGGAGGACCGGGACCGTCCCTACGAGCAGTACTTC. It codes for CASSRREDRDRPYEQYF.

V usage is TRBV9 and J usage is TRBJ2-1; 7 bases match TRBD2. The CDR3 length is 19 residues. The germline CDR1 and CDR2 sequences are SGDLS and YYNGEE. V dropped 0 bases and J dropped 0; count of bases not matched to a gene: 12. CDR3: CASSVEKGRAGSSYNEQFF. The CDR3 DNA reads as TGTGCCAGCAGCGTAGAAAAGGGTCGAGCGGGAAGCTCCTACAATGAGCAGTTCTTC. Full variable domain (rest looked up from reference TRBV9 and TRBJ2-1): DSGVTQTPKHLITATGQRVTLRCSPRSGDLSVYWYQQSLDQGLQFLIQYYNGEERAKGNILERFSAQQFPDLHSELNLSSLELGDSALYFCASSVEKGRAGSSYNEQFFGPGTRLTVL.

The chain combines TRBV19 with TRBJ1-5, with 9 bases aligning to TRBD1. The CDR3 has 16 amino acids. Per germline, CDR1 LNHDA and CDR2 SQIVND (reference sequence). The junction had 7 bases not matched to a gene; V was cut back by 2 bases and J by 5 bases. CDR3 loop: CASSIPGQGLDQPQHF. CDR3 DNA sequence: TGTGCCAGTAGTATACCGGGACAGGGTTTGGATCAGCCCCAGCATTTT. The variable domain in full, with the rest retrieved from reference TRBV19 and TRBJ1-5, is DGGITQSPKYLFRKEGQNVTLSCEQNLNHDAMYWYRQDPGQGLRLIYYSQIVNDFQKGDIAEGYSVSREKKESFPLTVTSAQKNPTAFYLCASSIPGQGLDQPQHFGDGTRLSIL.

The chain recombines TRBV20-1 with TRBJ2-7, with D hard to call. Germline V gives CDR1 DFQATT, CDR2 SNEGSKA (reference sequence). Trimming removed 2 bases from V and 5 bases from J, with 7 bases in between. The CDR3 has 11 residues. CDR3 DNA sequence: TGCAGTGCTAGATCTATCCACGAGCAGTACTTC. This gives the protein CSARSIHEQYF.

This chain links TRBV2 with TRBJ2-1; 7 bases are shared with TRBD2. Germline V CDR1 and CDR2: SNHLY, FYNNEI. This CDR3 has 15 amino acids. The V gene end was trimmed by 5 bases and the J gene end by 0 bases; junction bases not matched to a gene: 4. CDR3 amino acids: CASSIAGVSYNEQFF. For the CDR3, the DNA is TGTGCCAGCAGTATAGCGGGCGTCTCCTACAATGAGCAGTTCTTC.

The genes are TRBV6-5 and TRBJ1-1; D possibly corresponds to TRBD1 (5 bases). The CDR3 extends over 14 amino acids. Germline V lookup: CDR1 MNHEY, CDR2 SVGAGI. Trimming cost V 0 bases and J 2 bases, with 7 bases left between them. Written as DNA, the CDR3 is TGTGCCAGCAGTTACTCGAGGGGAAACACTGAAGCTTTCTTT. Protein product: CASSYSRGNTEAFF.

The chain employs TRBV7-3 and TRBJ2-4, with TRBD1 as a possible D gene (5 bases). CDR1 and CDR2 from the germline V gene are SGHTA and FQGTGA. The V end lost 5 bases, the J end lost 3 bases, and 17 bases lay between the germline ends. The length of the CDR3 is 16 residues. Here the CDR3 DNA reads TGTGCCAGCAGCCCAGAGGACAAAAGAGACAAAAACATTCAGTACTTC. Its protein is CASSPEDKRDKNIQYF.

The V call is TRBV13, the J call TRBJ2-7, with a tentative D call TRBD1 (6 bases). V shed 5 bases and J shed 5 bases, with 22 bases lying between them. Germline V gene lookup returns CDR1 PRHDT and CDR2 FYEKMQ (reference sequence). The CDR3 consists of 16 residues. The chain's CDR3 is CASSHPGTSSYNEQYF. The CDR3, as DNA: TGTGCCAGCAGCCATCCCGGGACATCAAGTTATAACGAGCAGTACTTC.

The chain employs TRBV4-3 and TRBJ1-2; D gene ambiguous. Per the germline V gene, CDR1 is LGHNA and CDR2 is YSLEER. The ends were cut back, 1 base at V and 4 bases at J, with 13 bases in the middle. This CDR3 has 15 residues. The CDR3 DNA reads as TGCGCCAGCAGCCAAGTGGCAGTGAGCCTCTATGGCTACACCTTC. Residues: CASSQVAVSLYGYTF.

This clone was recorded once. The J gene is TRBJ2-2, the V gene TRBV11-2; 8 nucleotides agree with TRBD1. In germline, CDR1 is SGHAT, CDR2 FQNNGV. This CDR3 region has 18 residues. Trimming removed 6 bases from V and 1 base from J; junction bases left unmatched: 13. The CDR3: CASSPPPLRGQNTGELFF. The CDR3 DNA follows: TGTGCCAGCAGTCCACCCCCCCTCAGGGGGCAGAACACCGGGGAGCTGTTTTTT.